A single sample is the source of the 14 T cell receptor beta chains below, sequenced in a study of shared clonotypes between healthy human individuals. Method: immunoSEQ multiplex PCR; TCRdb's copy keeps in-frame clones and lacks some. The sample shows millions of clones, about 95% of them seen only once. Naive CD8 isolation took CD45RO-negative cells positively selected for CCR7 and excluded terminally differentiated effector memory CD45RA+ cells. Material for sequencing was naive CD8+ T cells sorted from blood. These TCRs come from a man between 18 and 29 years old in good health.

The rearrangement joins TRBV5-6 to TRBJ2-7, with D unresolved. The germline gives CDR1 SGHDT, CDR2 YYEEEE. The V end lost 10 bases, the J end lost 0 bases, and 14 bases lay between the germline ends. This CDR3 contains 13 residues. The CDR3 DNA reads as TGTGCCTCCAGCGCAATAGGCTCCTACGAGCAGTACTTC. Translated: CASSAIGSYEQYF. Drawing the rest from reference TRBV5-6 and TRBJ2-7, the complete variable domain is DAGVTQSPTHLIKTRGQQVTLRCSPKSGHDTVSWYQQALGQGPQFIFQYYEEEERQRGNFPDRFSGHQFPNYSSELNVNALLLGDSALYLCASSAIGSYEQYFGPGTRLTVT.

The CDR3 nucleotides are TGTGCCAGCAGCTCGAAGAGAAATCGGGACAGGGTTTACACTGAAGCTTTCTTT. As protein: CASSSKRNRDRVYTEAFF. The chain carries TRBV7-8 and TRBJ1-1, with 9 bases that match TRBD1. The CDR3 is made up of 18 amino acids. In germline, CDR1 is SGHVS, CDR2 FQNEAQ. With V trimmed by 4 bases and J by 3 bases, 15 bases remained unmatched.

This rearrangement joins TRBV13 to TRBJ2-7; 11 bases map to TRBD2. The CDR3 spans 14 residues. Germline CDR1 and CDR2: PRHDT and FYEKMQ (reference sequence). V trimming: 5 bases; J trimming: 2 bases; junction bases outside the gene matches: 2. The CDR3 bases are TGTGCCAGCAGCGAGGGACTAGCGGCCTACGAGCAGTACTTC. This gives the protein CASSEGLAAYEQYF.

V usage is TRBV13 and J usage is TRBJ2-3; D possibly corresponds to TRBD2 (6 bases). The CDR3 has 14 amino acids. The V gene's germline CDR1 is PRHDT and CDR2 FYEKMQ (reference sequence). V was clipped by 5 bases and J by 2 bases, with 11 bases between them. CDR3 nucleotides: TGTGCCAGCAGCCCTAGCGCTACCACAGATACGCAGTATTTT. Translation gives CASSPSATTDTQYF.

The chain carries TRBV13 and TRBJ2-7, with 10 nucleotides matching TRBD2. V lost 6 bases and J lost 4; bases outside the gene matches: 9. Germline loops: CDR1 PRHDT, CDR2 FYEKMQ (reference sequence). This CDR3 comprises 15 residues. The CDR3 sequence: CASRFVAGGFYEQYF. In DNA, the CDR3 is TGTGCCAGCAGGTTTGTAGCGGGGGGTTTTTACGAGCAGTACTTC.

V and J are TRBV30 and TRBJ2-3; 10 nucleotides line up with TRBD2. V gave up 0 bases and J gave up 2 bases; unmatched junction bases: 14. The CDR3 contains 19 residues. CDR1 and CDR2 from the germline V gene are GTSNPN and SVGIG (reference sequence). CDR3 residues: CAWSVLRLESGGATDTQYF. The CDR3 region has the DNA TGTGCCTGGAGTGTACTAAGGCTCGAGAGCGGGGGGGCCACAGATACGCAGTATTTT.

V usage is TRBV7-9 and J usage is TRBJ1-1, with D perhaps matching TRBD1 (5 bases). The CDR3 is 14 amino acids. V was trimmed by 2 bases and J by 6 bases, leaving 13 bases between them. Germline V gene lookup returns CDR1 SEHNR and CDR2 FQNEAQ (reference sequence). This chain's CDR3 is CASSLSEGSPEAFF. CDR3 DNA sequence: TGTGCCAGCAGCTTATCAGAGGGGAGCCCTGAAGCTTTCTTT. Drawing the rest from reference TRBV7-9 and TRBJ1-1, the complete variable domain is DTGVSQNPRHKITKRGQNVTFRCDPISEHNRLYWYRQTLGQGPEFLTYFQNEAQLEKSRLLSDRFSAERPKGSFSTLEIQRTEQGDSAMYLCASSLSEGSPEAFFGQGTRLTVV.

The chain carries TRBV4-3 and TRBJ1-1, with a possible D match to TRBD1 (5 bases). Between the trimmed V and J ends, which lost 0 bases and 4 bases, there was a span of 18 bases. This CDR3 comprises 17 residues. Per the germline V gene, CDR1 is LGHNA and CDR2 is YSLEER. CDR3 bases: TGCGCCAGCAGCCAAGATCGGCAGGGTGGGGGGGGCACTGAAGCTTTCTTT. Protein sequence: CASSQDRQGGGGTEAFF.

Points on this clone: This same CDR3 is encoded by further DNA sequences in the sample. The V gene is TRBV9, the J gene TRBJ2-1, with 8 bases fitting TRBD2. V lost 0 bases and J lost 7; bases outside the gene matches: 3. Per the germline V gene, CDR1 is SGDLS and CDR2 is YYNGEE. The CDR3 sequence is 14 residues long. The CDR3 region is CASSVGGLGNEQFF. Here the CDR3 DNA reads TGTGCCAGCAGCGTAGGGGGACTAGGTAATGAGCAGTTCTTC.

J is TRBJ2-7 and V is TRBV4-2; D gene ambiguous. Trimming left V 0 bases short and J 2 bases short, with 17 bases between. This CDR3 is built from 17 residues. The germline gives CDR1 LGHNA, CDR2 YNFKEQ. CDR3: CASSQEPGRPSPYEQYF. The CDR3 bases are TGTGCCAGCAGCCAAGAACCAGGTAGGCCCTCTCCCTACGAGCAGTACTTC.

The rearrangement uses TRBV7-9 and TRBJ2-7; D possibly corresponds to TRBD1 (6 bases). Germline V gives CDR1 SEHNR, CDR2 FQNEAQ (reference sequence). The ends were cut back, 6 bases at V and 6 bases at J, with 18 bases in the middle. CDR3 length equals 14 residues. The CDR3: CASSTGTPLGEQYF. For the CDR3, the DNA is TGTGCCAGCAGTACAGGGACCCCTCTGGGCGAGCAGTACTTC.

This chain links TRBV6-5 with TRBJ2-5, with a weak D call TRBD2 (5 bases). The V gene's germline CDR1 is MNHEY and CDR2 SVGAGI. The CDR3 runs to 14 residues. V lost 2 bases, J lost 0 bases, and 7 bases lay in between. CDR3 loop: CASSYGGHQETQYF. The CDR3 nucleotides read TGTGCCAGCAGTTACGGCGGGCACCAAGAGACCCAGTACTTC.

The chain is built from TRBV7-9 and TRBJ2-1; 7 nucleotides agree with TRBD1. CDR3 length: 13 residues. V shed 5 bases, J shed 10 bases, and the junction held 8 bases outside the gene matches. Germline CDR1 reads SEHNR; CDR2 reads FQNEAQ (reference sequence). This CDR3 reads CASSTYRGAEQFF. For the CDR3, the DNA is TGTGCCAGCAGCACCTACAGGGGCGCGGAGCAGTTCTTC.

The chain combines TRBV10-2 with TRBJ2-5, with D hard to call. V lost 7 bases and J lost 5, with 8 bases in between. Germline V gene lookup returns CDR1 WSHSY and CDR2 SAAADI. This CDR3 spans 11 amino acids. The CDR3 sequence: CASNSLETQYF. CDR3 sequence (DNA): TGCGCCAGCAATAGCCTGGAGACCCAGTACTTC.